These T cell receptor beta chains were read from a single sample in a study of T-cell memory formation after mild COVID-19. TCRdb re-called the 5' RACE reads with MiXCR, one entry per CDR3 protein. Of about 600,000 distinct CDR3 sequences listed, roughly 21% are singletons. Sequenced sample: PBMCs or a T cell subset sorted from them (not recorded which). The receptor set was obtained from an adult woman who had mild COVID-19 (a few samples of this study predate the infection). Cell type and time point are not known. CDR3s include the opening cysteine and the closing phenylalanine or tryptophan. D genes are given only for firm matches. Clone size, where shown, is once, few, many, or a class for clones that have expanded.

CDR3 DNA | CDR3 protein | J gene | clone size | V gene | D gene
TGTGCCAGCAGCTTAGCGGACAGCTACGAGCAGTACTTC | CASSLADSYEQYF | TRBJ2-7 | . | TRBV7-9 | .
TGCAGTGCCCCCGGGGGGGCTATTGAGAATGAGCAGTTCTTC | CSAPGGAIENEQFF | TRBJ2-1 | few | TRBV20-1 | TRBD2
TGCAGTGCCGAAACCGGACAGGGGGCCGGCTACGAGCAGTACTTC | CSAETGQGAGYEQYF | TRBJ2-7 | . | TRBV20-1 | TRBD1
TGCGCCAGCAGCTTGATTGGTGCTAGCTTTACAGATACGCAGTATTTT | CASSLIGASFTDTQYF | TRBJ2-3 | . | TRBV5-1 | .
TGTGCCAGCAGCGAGCGGCGACAGGTCAATCAGCCCCAGCATTTT | CASSERRQVNQPQHF | TRBJ1-5 | few | TRBV13 | .
TGTGCCAGCAGCCTGATTCTCAGAGAGCAGTTCTTC | CASSLILREQFF | TRBJ2-1 | few | TRBV7-2 | .
TGCAGCGTCCAGGAAATCTTACAGTGCATGTCCTACCCTTGGCGCTCCCAGCATTTT | CSVQEILQCMSYPWRSQHF | TRBJ1-5 | . | TRBV29-1 | .
TGTGCCAGCACCCAGAGATTGAAGGGGGCTTCACCCCTCCACTTT | CASTQRLKGASPLHF | TRBJ1-6 | . | TRBV12-3/TRBV12-4 | TRBD1
TGTGCCAGCAGTAGCGGGCACCCAACCACAGATACGCAGTATTTT | CASSSGHPTTDTQYF | TRBJ2-3 | . | TRBV12-3/TRBV12-4 | .
TGTGCCAGCAGTTTACGGCAGAAAAACTATGGCTACACCTTC | CASSLRQKNYGYTF | TRBJ1-2 | . | TRBV12-3/TRBV12-4 | .
TGCAGTGCTCTACAGGTGTTAGTCCGGGATACGCAGTATTTT | CSALQVLVRDTQYF | TRBJ2-3 | . | TRBV20-1 | .
TGTGCCAGCAGTTCGCGGACAGGGGACGATAGTCAGCCCCAGCATTTT | CASSSRTGDDSQPQHF | TRBJ1-5 | few | TRBV7-8 | TRBD1
TGTGCCAGTAGTGTCACCCAGGGGAGCAATCAGCCCCAGCATTTT | CASSVTQGSNQPQHF | TRBJ1-5 | . | TRBV19 | .
TGTGCCATCAGTGAGACCGGGACAAAGACCTACGAGCAGTACTTC | CAISETGTKTYEQYF | TRBJ2-7 | . | TRBV10-3 | .
TGCGCCAGCAGCTTGGGGTCGGGGGCCACCGGGGAGCTGTTTTTT | CASSLGSGATGELFF | TRBJ2-2 | many | TRBV5-1 | .
TGTGCCAGCATGGGGACAGTGGAGGGAGCTTTCTTT | CASMGTVEGAFF | TRBJ1-1 | few | TRBV6-2/TRBV6-3 | TRBD1
TGTGCCAGCAGCTTAACGGACACCACCTACGAGCAGTACTTC | CASSLTDTTYEQYF | TRBJ2-7 | few | TRBV11-2 | .
TGTGCCAGCAGCCTGGGACTAGCGGGAGGATTGGGCAATGAGCAGTTCTTC | CASSLGLAGGLGNEQFF | TRBJ2-1 | . | TRBV3-1 | TRBD2
TGTGCCAGCAGTTCTACCTGGCAGGACAGGCATTCCCCTACGACCTACGAGCAGTACTTC | CASSSTWQDRHSPTTYEQYF | TRBJ2-7 | . | TRBV28 | TRBD1
TGTGCCAGCAGCCAAGATGGCTCAGATACGCAGTATTTT | CASSQDGSDTQYF | TRBJ2-3 | . | TRBV4-2 | .
TGTGCCAGCAGTTACCCCCCAAGGAGGGGGGAAAAACTGTTTTTT | CASSYPPRRGEKLFF | TRBJ1-4 | . | TRBV6-2/TRBV6-3 | .
TGTGCCAGCAGCTTGCTCGAAGCAAACACGCAGTATTTT | CASSLLEANTQYF | TRBJ2-3 | few | TRBV7-2 | .
TGTGCCAGCAGCTTGAACCCCTCCCAGGGGGGCACCGGGGAGCTGTTTTTT | CASSLNPSQGGTGELFF | TRBJ2-2 | few | TRBV5-4 | .
TGCAGTGCTAGTTGGGACCCCCGACCAGCGGGAGAGACCCAGTACTTC | CSASWDPRPAGETQYF | TRBJ2-5 | many | TRBV20-1 | .
TGTGCCAGCAGTACCCACCCCACCGAGCCCCAGCATTTT | CASSTHPTEPQHF | TRBJ1-5 | few | TRBV12-3/TRBV12-4 | .
TGTGCCAGCAGTTTAGAGGGGACAGGCCTCCAAGAGACCCAGTACTTC | CASSLEGTGLQETQYF | TRBJ2-5 | . | TRBV12-3/TRBV12-4 | TRBD1
TGTGCCACCAGCAGAGATCGGTTGAACAGGGGGCAAGAGACCCAGTACTTC | CATSRDRLNRGQETQYF | TRBJ2-5 | . | TRBV15 | TRBD1
TGTGCCATCAGTGAGTCGCGAGGGGGCTTTCGCGAGCAGTACTTC | CAISESRGGFREQYF | TRBJ2-7 | few | TRBV10-3 | TRBD1
TGCGCCAGCAGCCCCGAGCATAACCCTTACGAGCAGTACTTC | CASSPEHNPYEQYF | TRBJ2-7 | . | TRBV5-1 | .
TGCAGCGTTGACGGGGCGAACACTGAAGCTTTCTTT | CSVDGANTEAFF | TRBJ1-1 | few | TRBV29-1 | .
TGTGCTAGTGGTTTGGACCTTAGAGCGGGGTACGAGCAGTACTTC | CASGLDLRAGYEQYF | TRBJ2-7 | . | TRBV12-5 | TRBD2
TGCGCCAGCAGCTCGGGACCACACTCTGGAAACACCATATATTTT | CASSSGPHSGNTIYF | TRBJ1-3 | few | TRBV4-1 | .
TGTGCCAGCAGGCCAAGTGAGACACGGGGAAACACCATATATTTT | CASRPSETRGNTIYF | TRBJ1-3 | . | TRBV6-6 | .
TGTGCCGGATCCGGTCAAAGGGGGGGCGACGAGCAGTACTTC | CAGSGQRGGDEQYF | TRBJ2-7 | few | TRBV7-9 | .
TGTGCCAGCAGTTACGGCTACTCCTATAATTCACCCCTCCACTTT | CASSYGYSYNSPLHF | TRBJ1-6 | few | TRBV6-2/TRBV6-3 | .
TGTGCCATCTTCGACCAAAGCTCCTACAATGAGCAGTTCTTC | CAIFDQSSYNEQFF | TRBJ2-1 | . | TRBV10-3 | .
TGTGCCAGCAGCGTTCGACGGACAGGGGAACTGAACACTGAAGCTTTCTTT | CASSVRRTGELNTEAFF | TRBJ1-1 | . | TRBV7-8 | TRBD1
TGTGCCAGCAGTTACGCCCACGGGGGGGTCGATGAGCAGTTCTTC | CASSYAHGGVDEQFF | TRBJ2-1 | once | TRBV6-5 | TRBD2
TGTGCCAGCAGCCTCCGTGGGCAGGGGGCCTCTGAAGCTTTCTTT | CASSLRGQGASEAFF | TRBJ1-1 | . | TRBV7-9 | TRBD1
TGTGCCAGCAGTATCCGCGGTGGGACTGAAGCTTTCTTT | CASSIRGGTEAFF | TRBJ1-1 | few | TRBV12-3/TRBV12-4 | .
TGTGCCACCAGTGAGCCTACCGGCGATGAAGCTTTCTTT | CATSEPTGDEAFF | TRBJ1-1 | few | TRBV24-1 | .
TGTGCCAGCAGTCCTAGCGACCTCGGCAATCAGCCCCAGCATTTT | CASSPSDLGNQPQHF | TRBJ1-5 | . | TRBV6-2/TRBV6-3 | .
TGTGCCAGCAGCCATAGACAGGGGGAAAAAAGGAGCCAAGAGACCCAGTACTTC | CASSHRQGEKRSQETQYF | TRBJ2-5 | . | TRBV7-2 | TRBD1
TGCAGCGTGGACACAGGGGATCACTCCTACGAGCAGTACTTC | CSVDTGDHSYEQYF | TRBJ2-7 | . | TRBV29-1 | TRBD1
TGTGCCACCAGTGACCCCCAACTCCCTCCTGAGCAGTTCTTC | CATSDPQLPPEQFF | TRBJ2-1 | few | TRBV24-1 | .
TGTGCCAGCAGCTTGGACCCTCGTAATTACAATGAGCAGTTCTTC | CASSLDPRNYNEQFF | TRBJ2-1 | . | TRBV5-4 | .
TGCGCCAGCAGTCGCCAGGGGGTCTCCTACAATGAGCAGTTCTTC | CASSRQGVSYNEQFF | TRBJ2-1 | few | TRBV5-1 | TRBD1
TGTGCCAGCCGATGGGACAGGGGGAACACTGAAGCTTTCTTT | CASRWDRGNTEAFF | TRBJ1-1 | . | TRBV6-5 | TRBD1
TGTGCCAGCAGCCAAGAGGTATTGAACACTGAAGCTTTCTTT | CASSQEVLNTEAFF | TRBJ1-1 | . | TRBV14 | .
TGTGCCAGCAGCTCAGGGGGCGAGGGCACTGAAGCTTTCTTT | CASSSGGEGTEAFF | TRBJ1-1 | . | TRBV12-3/TRBV12-4 | TRBD1
TGCGCCAGCAGCCATGGCTTTGAGCAGTTCTTC | CASSHGFEQFF | TRBJ2-1 | . | TRBV5-1 | .
TGTGCCAGCAGTTATGACCGGGCGCACGAGCAGTACTTC | CASSYDRAHEQYF | TRBJ2-7 | few | TRBV6-2/TRBV6-3 | .
TGCAGTGCTAGAGGAGAGGGGCGCGGGTTCTACGAGCAGTACTTC | CSARGEGRGFYEQYF | TRBJ2-7 | . | TRBV20-1 | .
TGCGCCAGCAGCTTACCGGGCGCGGGGAACACCGGGGAGCTGTTTTTT | CASSLPGAGNTGELFF | TRBJ2-2 | . | TRBV5-1 | .
TGTGCCAGCACTATTGAAGGGATGAACACTGAAGCTTTCTTT | CASTIEGMNTEAFF | TRBJ1-1 | . | TRBV12-3/TRBV12-4 | .
TGTGCCAGCAGGGACAGAGGGGGCCGGTATTCACCCCTCCACTTT | CASRDRGGRYSPLHF | TRBJ1-6 | few | TRBV6-5 | TRBD1
TGCGCCAGCAGTAAGCAGGCTAGCGGGGGGAGGAACGAGCAGTACTTC | CASSKQASGGRNEQYF | TRBJ2-7 | few | TRBV5-1 | TRBD2
TGTGCCATCAGGGGGGGTAACCGGGACAAGAACACTGAAGCTTTCTTT | CAIRGGNRDKNTEAFF | TRBJ1-1 | . | TRBV10-3 | .
TGTGCCAGCTCACCACTTGGACAGGGGAAGAACAATGAGCAGTTCTTC | CASSPLGQGKNNEQFF | TRBJ2-1 | . | TRBV18 | TRBD1